This is a list of T cell receptor beta chains from one sample in a study of blood T cell repertoires in COVID-19. Assay: immunoSEQ multiplex PCR; the TCRdb copy retains only in-frame clones and omits some. The sample lists 90,000 to 120,000 clones; around 81% were seen once. Sequencing was performed on peripheral blood. The receptor set was obtained from a woman between 70 and 85 years old with acute or convalescent COVID-19. Each CDR3 is given with its conserved first and last residue. Each record gives: J gene, CDR3 length, V gene, D gene, clone size, CDR3 protein, CDR3 DNA. The D gene is left open where the match is weak. Not every row has a clone size; where given, it reads once, few, many or a size class.

J gene: TRBJ2-1
CDR3 length: 16
V gene: TRBV5-1
D gene: TRBD2
clone size: NA
CDR3 protein: CASSRVAGGSYNEQFF
CDR3 DNA: TGCGCCAGTAGTCGGGTAGCGGGGGGGTCCTACAATGAGCAGTTCTTC

J gene: TRBJ1-2
CDR3 length: 16
V gene: TRBV6-6
D gene: TRBD1
clone size: NA
CDR3 protein: CATVPGTGAMNYGYTF
CDR3 DNA: TGTGCCACAGTCCCCGGGACAGGGGCTATGAACTATGGCTACACCTTC

J gene: TRBJ1-2
CDR3 length: 14
V gene: TRBV28
D gene: NA
clone size: NA
CDR3 protein: CASSLLSGAGGYTF
CDR3 DNA: TGTGCCAGCAGTTTACTCTCAGGGGCGGGTGGCTACACCTTC

J gene: TRBJ2-7
CDR3 length: 16
V gene: TRBV18
D gene: TRBD1
clone size: NA
CDR3 protein: CASSPPAGDSRYEQYF
CDR3 DNA: TGTGCCAGCTCACCACCGGCAGGGGACAGCCGCTACGAGCAGTACTTC

J gene: TRBJ1-2
CDR3 length: 13
V gene: TRBV10-3
D gene: NA
clone size: NA
CDR3 protein: CAISEQENYGYTF
CDR3 DNA: TGTGCCATCAGTGAACAGGAAAACTATGGCTACACCTTC

J gene: TRBJ2-7
CDR3 length: 13
V gene: TRBV11-2
D gene: NA
clone size: NA
CDR3 protein: CASSLVGGVEQYF
CDR3 DNA: TGTGCCAGCAGCTTAGTTGGAGGTGTCGAGCAGTACTTC

J gene: TRBJ2-5
CDR3 length: 13
V gene: TRBV7-3
D gene: TRBD2
clone size: NA
CDR3 protein: CASSLTRGETQYF
CDR3 DNA: TGTGCCAGCAGCTTAACGCGGGGGGAGACCCAGTACTTC

J gene: TRBJ2-3
CDR3 length: 16
V gene: TRBV3-1/TRBV3-2
D gene: NA
clone size: NA
CDR3 protein: CASSPREGALTDTQYF
CDR3 DNA: TGTGCCAGCAGCCCCCGGGAGGGGGCATTGACAGATACGCAGTATTTT

J gene: TRBJ2-1
CDR3 length: 15
V gene: TRBV28
D gene: NA
clone size: NA
CDR3 protein: CASSVSPQRANEQFF
CDR3 DNA: TGTGCCAGCAGTGTCTCACCCCAGAGGGCCAATGAGCAGTTCTTC

J gene: TRBJ1-2
CDR3 length: 16
V gene: TRBV5-8
D gene: NA
clone size: NA
CDR3 protein: CASSFPAGLHFYGYTF
CDR3 DNA: TGTGCCAGCAGCTTTCCGGCAGGATTACATTTCTATGGCTACACCTTC

J gene: TRBJ1-6
CDR3 length: 16
V gene: TRBV11-2
D gene: NA
clone size: once
CDR3 protein: CASSFGGSSYNSPLHF
CDR3 DNA: TGTGCCAGCAGCTTCGGGGGGAGCTCCTATAATTCACCCCTCCACTTT

J gene: TRBJ1-5
CDR3 length: 15
V gene: TRBV7-9
D gene: TRBD1
clone size: NA
CDR3 protein: CASSPGGQSNQPQHF
CDR3 DNA: TGTGCCAGCAGTCCAGGGGGCCAAAGCAATCAGCCCCAGCATTTT

J gene: TRBJ1-5
CDR3 length: 15
V gene: TRBV19
D gene: NA
clone size: NA
CDR3 protein: CASSGDRSWNQPQHF
CDR3 DNA: TGTGCCAGTAGTGGTGACAGGAGTTGGAATCAGCCCCAGCATTTT

J gene: TRBJ1-1
CDR3 length: 13
V gene: TRBV18
D gene: NA
clone size: NA
CDR3 protein: CASSPVLNTEAFF
CDR3 DNA: TGTGCCAGCTCACCAGTACTAAACACTGAAGCTTTCTTT

J gene: TRBJ2-5
CDR3 length: 14
V gene: TRBV5-4
D gene: NA
clone size: NA
CDR3 protein: CASSLERPPETQYF
CDR3 DNA: TGTGCCAGCAGCTTGGAGCGGCCCCCAGAGACCCAGTACTTC

J gene: TRBJ2-3
CDR3 length: 11
V gene: TRBV14
D gene: NA
clone size: NA
CDR3 protein: CASSHSRVLYF
CDR3 DNA: TGTGCCAGCAGCCACTCGAGGGTGCTGTATTTT

J gene: TRBJ1-2
CDR3 length: 15
V gene: TRBV19
D gene: NA
clone size: NA
CDR3 protein: CASSIDFRDPDGYTF
CDR3 DNA: TGTGCCAGTAGTATAGACTTCCGGGATCCGGACGGCTACACCTTC

J gene: TRBJ1-2
CDR3 length: 12
V gene: TRBV28
D gene: NA
clone size: NA
CDR3 protein: CASLAGVYGYTF
CDR3 DNA: TGTGCCAGCTTAGCAGGGGTCTATGGCTACACCTTC

J gene: TRBJ2-3
CDR3 length: 14
V gene: TRBV2
D gene: NA
clone size: NA
CDR3 protein: CASKRGGTTDTQYF
CDR3 DNA: TGTGCCAGCAAACGGGGCGGGACCACAGATACGCAGTATTTT

J gene: TRBJ2-2
CDR3 length: 18
V gene: TRBV4-1
D gene: TRBD1
clone size: NA
CDR3 protein: CASSQPRGGTGGFGELFF
CDR3 DNA: TGCGCCAGCAGCCAACCCCGCGGGGGGACAGGGGGATTTGGGGAGCTGTTTTTT

J gene: TRBJ1-5
CDR3 length: 15
V gene: TRBV5-8
D gene: TRBD1
clone size: NA
CDR3 protein: CASSLGGTGNQPQHF
CDR3 DNA: TGTGCCAGCAGCTTGGGTGGGACAGGGAATCAGCCCCAGCATTTT

J gene: TRBJ1-2
CDR3 length: 13
V gene: TRBV30
D gene: NA
clone size: NA
CDR3 protein: CAWRAGANYGYTF
CDR3 DNA: TGTGCCTGGAGGGCCGGGGCTAACTATGGCTACACCTTC

J gene: TRBJ2-2
CDR3 length: 18
V gene: TRBV11-2
D gene: NA
clone size: NA
CDR3 protein: CASSFPVRGRANTGELFF
CDR3 DNA: TGTGCCAGCAGCTTTCCCGTTAGAGGCAGGGCCAACACCGGGGAGCTGTTTTTT

J gene: TRBJ2-1
CDR3 length: 16
V gene: TRBV18
D gene: NA
clone size: NA
CDR3 protein: CASSPSGLGGSNEQFF
CDR3 DNA: TGTGCCAGCTCACCCTCCGGACTAGGGGGGTCTAATGAGCAGTTCTTC

J gene: TRBJ2-7
CDR3 length: 16
V gene: TRBV5-1
D gene: TRBD2
clone size: NA
CDR3 protein: CASSGGTSGHYYEQYF
CDR3 DNA: TGCGCCAGCAGCGGCGGGACTAGCGGGCATTACTACGAGCAGTACTTC

J gene: TRBJ2-2
CDR3 length: 18
V gene: TRBV4-1
D gene: TRBD2
clone size: NA
CDR3 protein: CASSPPGGRWTNTGELFF
CDR3 DNA: TGCGCCAGCAGCCCCCCAGGCGGGAGATGGACGAACACCGGGGAGCTGTTTTTT

J gene: TRBJ2-3
CDR3 length: 17
V gene: TRBV18
D gene: TRBD1
clone size: NA
CDR3 protein: CASRGGSGTGSTDTQYF
CDR3 DNA: TGTGCCAGCCGTGGTGGATCCGGGACAGGTAGCACAGATACGCAGTATTTT

J gene: TRBJ2-7
CDR3 length: 15
V gene: TRBV7-6
D gene: TRBD1
clone size: NA
CDR3 protein: CASSLGGQGAYEQYF
CDR3 DNA: TGTGCCAGCAGCTTAGGGGGACAGGGGGCCTACGAGCAGTACTTC

J gene: TRBJ1-1
CDR3 length: 14
V gene: TRBV7-2
D gene: NA
clone size: NA
CDR3 protein: CASSLSGGASEAFF
CDR3 DNA: TGTGCCAGCAGCTTAAGCGGGGGCGCCTCAGAAGCTTTCTTT

J gene: TRBJ2-3
CDR3 length: 18
V gene: TRBV9
D gene: NA
clone size: NA
CDR3 protein: CASSVAPQVGGRTDTQYF
CDR3 DNA: TGTGCCAGCAGCGTAGCCCCTCAGGTGGGGGGACGGACAGATACGCAGTATTTT

J gene: TRBJ1-4
CDR3 length: 17
V gene: TRBV28
D gene: NA
clone size: NA
CDR3 protein: CASSPPDRYTTNEKLFF
CDR3 DNA: TGTGCCAGCAGCCCCCCCGACAGGTACACAACTAATGAAAAACTGTTTTTT

J gene: TRBJ2-1
CDR3 length: 13
V gene: TRBV7-9
D gene: TRBD1
clone size: NA
CDR3 protein: CASRQGAVNEQFF
CDR3 DNA: TGTGCCAGCAGACAGGGGGCGGTCAATGAGCAGTTCTTC

J gene: TRBJ1-5
CDR3 length: 17
V gene: TRBV19
D gene: TRBD1
clone size: NA
CDR3 protein: CASSQRQGRRSNQPQHF
CDR3 DNA: TGTGCCAGTAGTCAACGACAGGGGAGGAGAAGCAATCAGCCCCAGCATTTT

J gene: TRBJ2-3
CDR3 length: 15
V gene: TRBV28
D gene: TRBD2
clone size: NA
CDR3 protein: CASCSGGALADTQYF
CDR3 DNA: TGTGCCAGCTGCAGCGGGGGGGCCTTGGCAGATACGCAGTATTTT

J gene: TRBJ1-5
CDR3 length: 13
V gene: TRBV2
D gene: NA
clone size: NA
CDR3 protein: CASNRQVDQPQHF
CDR3 DNA: TGTGCCAGCAATCGACAGGTCGATCAGCCCCAGCATTTT

J gene: TRBJ2-7
CDR3 length: 15
V gene: TRBV11-1
D gene: TRBD1
clone size: NA
CDR3 protein: CASSPPGQAPLEQYF
CDR3 DNA: TGTGCCAGCAGCCCACCGGGACAGGCCCCCCTCGAGCAGTACTTC

J gene: TRBJ2-3
CDR3 length: 14
V gene: TRBV28
D gene: TRBD2
clone size: few
CDR3 protein: CASIPREGRDTQYF
CDR3 DNA: TGTGCCAGTATCCCCCGGGAGGGCCGCGATACGCAGTATTTT

J gene: TRBJ1-1
CDR3 length: 15
V gene: TRBV7-8
D gene: NA
clone size: NA
CDR3 protein: CASSLAGGWNTEAFF
CDR3 DNA: TGTGCCAGCAGCTTAGCGGGAGGATGGAACACTGAAGCTTTCTTT

J gene: TRBJ2-5
CDR3 length: 14
V gene: TRBV9
D gene: TRBD2
clone size: NA
CDR3 protein: CASSRGSVGETQYF
CDR3 DNA: TGTGCCAGCAGCCGCGGGAGCGTAGGAGAGACCCAGTACTTC

J gene: TRBJ1-5
CDR3 length: 14
V gene: TRBV18
D gene: NA
clone size: NA
CDR3 protein: CASSPNQEGQPQHF
CDR3 DNA: TGTGCCAGCTCACCAAATCAGGAGGGTCAGCCCCAGCATTTT

J gene: TRBJ1-1
CDR3 length: 18
V gene: TRBV3-1/TRBV3-2
D gene: TRBD1
clone size: NA
CDR3 protein: CASSDLFDRGSMNTEAFF
CDR3 DNA: TGTGCCAGCAGCGATCTTTTCGACAGGGGGTCTATGAACACTGAAGCTTTCTTT

J gene: TRBJ1-4
CDR3 length: 15
V gene: TRBV4-1
D gene: TRBD1
clone size: NA
CDR3 protein: CASSPGNRGQEKLFF
CDR3 DNA: TGCGCCAGCAGCCCAGGTAACAGGGGGCAGGAAAAACTGTTTTTT

J gene: TRBJ2-7
CDR3 length: 16
V gene: TRBV3-1/TRBV3-2
D gene: TRBD2
clone size: NA
CDR3 protein: CASSQIRLAGRYEQYF
CDR3 DNA: TGTGCCAGCAGCCAGATCCGACTAGCGGGAAGATACGAGCAGTACTTC

J gene: TRBJ1-1
CDR3 length: 17
V gene: TRBV25-1
D gene: TRBD1
clone size: few
CDR3 protein: CASSESPGQGASTEAFF
CDR3 DNA: TGTGCCAGCAGTGAATCGCCGGGACAGGGGGCGTCTACTGAAGCTTTCTTT

J gene: TRBJ2-2
CDR3 length: 14
V gene: TRBV2
D gene: NA
clone size: NA
CDR3 protein: CASTSGRNTGELFF
CDR3 DNA: TGTGCCAGCACGTCGGGGAGGAACACCGGGGAGCTGTTTTTT

J gene: TRBJ1-2
CDR3 length: 14
V gene: TRBV5-1
D gene: TRBD1
clone size: NA
CDR3 protein: CASSAGDRESGYTF
CDR3 DNA: TGCGCCAGCAGCGCTGGGGACAGGGAGTCTGGCTACACCTTC

J gene: TRBJ2-5
CDR3 length: 17
V gene: TRBV11-3
D gene: NA
clone size: many
CDR3 protein: CASSQRSPAGSQETQYF
CDR3 DNA: TGTGCCAGCAGCCAGAGGAGTCCGGCAGGGTCCCAAGAGACCCAGTACTTC

J gene: TRBJ1-3
CDR3 length: 14
V gene: TRBV19
D gene: NA
clone size: NA
CDR3 protein: CASTQGQTGNTIYF
CDR3 DNA: TGTGCCAGTACCCAGGGGCAGACTGGAAACACCATATATTTT

J gene: TRBJ2-5
CDR3 length: 14
V gene: TRBV3-1/TRBV3-2
D gene: NA
clone size: NA
CDR3 protein: CASSQYGSGETQYF
CDR3 DNA: TGTGCCAGCAGCCAATACGGGAGCGGAGAGACCCAGTACTTC

J gene: TRBJ1-4
CDR3 length: 13
V gene: TRBV2
D gene: NA
clone size: few
CDR3 protein: CASIRGVGEKLFF
CDR3 DNA: TGTGCCAGCATACGGGGTGTTGGCGAAAAACTGTTTTTT

J gene: TRBJ1-1
CDR3 length: 16
V gene: TRBV3-1/TRBV3-2
D gene: NA
clone size: once
CDR3 protein: CASSPGSGGGGTEAFF
CDR3 DNA: TGTGCCAGCAGCCCCGGCTCCGGTGGTGGCGGCACTGAAGCTTTCTTT

J gene: TRBJ2-7
CDR3 length: 16
V gene: TRBV4-2
D gene: NA
clone size: NA
CDR3 protein: CASSQELGQPSYEQYF
CDR3 DNA: TGTGCCAGCAGCCAAGAATTAGGACAGCCTTCCTACGAGCAGTACTTC

J gene: TRBJ2-5
CDR3 length: 14
V gene: TRBV6-5
D gene: TRBD1
clone size: NA
CDR3 protein: CASRRQGHQETQYF
CDR3 DNA: TGTGCCAGCAGGAGACAGGGACACCAAGAGACCCAGTACTTC

J gene: TRBJ2-5
CDR3 length: 14
V gene: TRBV18
D gene: TRBD1
clone size: NA
CDR3 protein: CASSPGQGRETQYF
CDR3 DNA: TGTGCCAGCTCTCCCGGACAGGGGAGGGAGACCCAGTACTTC

J gene: TRBJ1-1
CDR3 length: 15
V gene: TRBV18
D gene: TRBD1
clone size: NA
CDR3 protein: CASSPLGTGDTEAFF
CDR3 DNA: TGTGCCAGCTCACCACTGGGCACAGGGGACACTGAAGCTTTCTTT

J gene: TRBJ2-3
CDR3 length: 15
V gene: TRBV4-2
D gene: NA
clone size: NA
CDR3 protein: CASSPDSLSTDTQYF
CDR3 DNA: TGTGCCAGCAGCCCCGACTCGTTAAGCACAGATACGCAGTATTTT

J gene: TRBJ2-2
CDR3 length: 14
V gene: TRBV7-3
D gene: NA
clone size: NA
CDR3 protein: CASRPDRSVGELFF
CDR3 DNA: TGTGCCAGCAGGCCCGACCGTAGCGTCGGGGAGCTGTTTTTT

J gene: TRBJ2-3
CDR3 length: 15
V gene: TRBV6-5
D gene: TRBD1
clone size: NA
CDR3 protein: CASTPPQGATDTQYF
CDR3 DNA: TGTGCCAGCACCCCCCCACAGGGGGCCACAGATACGCAGTATTTT

J gene: TRBJ1-2
CDR3 length: 15
V gene: TRBV6-2/TRBV6-3
D gene: NA
clone size: NA
CDR3 protein: CASSRPGQANYGYTF
CDR3 DNA: TGTGCCAGCAGTAGACCGGGACAAGCTAACTATGGCTACACCTTC